The 26 T cell receptor beta chains below come from one sample, sequenced in a study of blood T cell repertoires in COVID-19. Profiled with immunoSEQ multiplex PCR; TCRdb holds only in-frame clones, not every one. The table records 55,000 to 75,000 clones, around 67% of them present only once. Sequencing was done on a sample of peripheral blood. The receptors were gathered from a man in his fifties or sixties with acute or convalescent COVID-19.

V gene TRBV6-5 combines with J gene TRBJ2-3; D is possibly TRBD2 (5 bases). Between the trimmed V and J ends, which lost 5 bases and 5 bases, there was a span of 8 bases. Germline V gives CDR1 MNHEY, CDR2 SVGAGI. The CDR3 consists of 12 residues. CDR3: CASSPLEDTQYF. CDR3 bases: TGTGCCAGCAGTCCACTAGAAGATACGCAGTATTTT.

DNA of the CDR3: TGTGCCAGTAGTACCCGGGACATGGGCAATCAGCCCCAGCATTTT. This sequence encodes CASSTRDMGNQPQHF. The chain combines TRBV19 with TRBJ1-5; D may be TRBD1 (6 bases). Germline CDR1 is LNHDA and CDR2 is SQIVND (reference sequence). Trimming removed 4 bases at V and 2 bases at J, with 12 bases between. The CDR3 covers 15 residues. Complete variable domain (other parts from reference TRBV19 and TRBJ1-5): DGGITQSPKYLFRKEGQNVTLSCEQNLNHDAMYWYRQDPGQGLRLIYYSQIVNDFQKGDIAEGYSVSREKKESFPLTVTSAQKNPTAFYLCASSTRDMGNQPQHFGDGTRLSIL.

CDR3 sequence: CASSSGGTGENAFF. CDR3 coding DNA: TGTGCCAGCAGCTCCGGGGGGACAGGGGAAAACGCTTTCTTT. The chain uses TRBV5-4 and TRBJ1-1; 10 positions match TRBD1. Germline V gene data show CDR1 as SGHNT and CDR2 as YYREEE (reference sequence). The CDR3 length is 14 residues. Germline trimming cut 3 bases from V and 11 bases from J; bases unmatched to any gene: 10.

This chain joins TRBV7-3 and TRBJ2-2; tentative D call: TRBD2 (5 bases). This CDR3 has 16 amino acids. The ends were cut back, 5 bases at V and 0 bases at J, with 13 bases in the middle. CDR1 is SGHTA and CDR2 is FQGTGA in the germline V gene. The DNA of the CDR3 is TGTGCCAGCAGCCAAAGTCCCGGGACGAACACCGGGGAGCTGTTTTTT. Its translation: CASSQSPGTNTGELFF.

CDR3 residues: CASSLGGSSSQHF. The CDR3 nucleotides read TGTGCCAGTAGCTTAGGGGGCTCTTCGTCCCAGCATTTT. This chain uses TRBV19 with TRBJ1-5; TRBD1 matches at 7 bases. There are 13 residues in the CDR3. From germline, CDR1 is LNHDA and CDR2 SQIVND (reference sequence). Losses at the gene ends were 6 bases for V and 11 bases for J; bases not matched to a gene: 10.

This clone was seen ten or more times. The chain employs TRBV5-1 and TRBJ2-7; the match to TRBD1 covers 7 bases. The germline V gene has CDR1 SGHRS and CDR2 YFSETQ. This CDR3 contains 13 residues. The V and J ends lost 4 bases and 3 bases, in that order; junction bases with no gene match: 4. The DNA for the CDR3 is TGCGCCAGCAGCGACAGGGTAGGCTACGAGCAGTACTTC. Residues: CASSDRVGYEQYF.

The chain combines TRBV9 with TRBJ2-7; 8 nucleotides match TRBD1. V trimming: 6 bases; J trimming: 1 base; junction bases outside the gene matches: 12. From germline, CDR1 is SGDLS and CDR2 YYNGEE. The CDR3 has 16 amino acids. CDR3 coding DNA: TGTGCCAGCACTTACAGGGGGATAGGGGGATCCTACGAGCAGTACGTC. This encodes CASTYRGIGGSYEQYV.

The genes are TRBV10-1 and TRBJ2-3; 8 bases are shared with TRBD2. This CDR3 has 16 amino acids. Germline CDR1 WNHNN, CDR2 SYGVQD (reference sequence). V shed 3 bases, J shed 3 bases, and the junction held 8 bases outside the gene matches. The CDR3 nucleotides are TGCGCCAGCAGTGATCCGACTAGCGAGGAGACAGATACGCAGTATTTT. It specifies CASSDPTSEETDTQYF.

This clone was counted only a few times. The chain joins TRBV19 to TRBJ1-1, with 9 bases aligning to TRBD1. The J segment lost 4 bases and the V segment lost 7 bases, leaving 10 bases of the junction unmatched. The CDR3 covers 15 residues. Germline V gene lookup returns CDR1 LNHDA and CDR2 SQIVND (reference sequence). CDR3 sequence reads: CASTPGQGSSTEAFF. CDR3 nucleotides: TGTGCCAGTACGCCGGGACAGGGATCGAGCACTGAAGCTTTCTTT.

The chain recombines TRBV7-8 with TRBJ1-6; 10 bases map to TRBD1. The V gene end was trimmed by 5 bases and the J gene end by 10 bases; junction bases not matched to a gene: 8. Germline CDR1 reads SGHVS; CDR2 reads FQNEAQ. CDR3 length: 15 amino acids. The CDR3 nucleotides are TGTGCCAGCAGCATACTAGGACAGGGGGACTCACCCCTCCACTTT. Translating gives CASSILGQGDSPLHF.

The chain is built from TRBV6-1 and TRBJ1-5; TRBD1 agrees at 7 bases. The CDR3 is made up of 14 amino acids. Germline CDR1 reads MNHNS; CDR2 reads SASEGT. Losses at the gene ends were 0 bases for V and 8 bases for J; bases not matched to a gene: 4. The CDR3 loop is CASSEAGGGEPQHF. CDR3 in DNA: TGTGCCAGCAGTGAAGCAGGGGGCGGTGAGCCCCAGCATTTT.

This chain uses TRBV5-6 with TRBJ1-5; 8 bases are a match to TRBD1. V lost 1 base and J lost 0; bases outside the gene matches: 12. The CDR3 extends over 19 amino acids. Germline CDR1 and CDR2: SGHDT and YYEEEE. CDR3 nucleotides: TGTGCCAGCAGCTTGATGAGTCGGGACAGGTACTTTAGCAATCAGCCCCAGCATTTT. This translates into CASSLMSRDRYFSNQPQHF.

The J gene is TRBJ2-2, the V gene TRBV5-4; 12 bases match TRBD2. Germline CDR1 reads SGHNT; CDR2 reads YYREEE (reference sequence). V lost 0 bases and J lost 4; bases outside the gene matches: 1. The CDR3 has 16 residues. The CDR3 DNA reads TGTGCCAGCAGCTTGGGGGGACTAGCGGGCACCGGGGAGCTGTTTTTT. Translated: CASSLGGLAGTGELFF.

The chain carries TRBV6-6 and TRBJ2-3; D call uncertain. Germline values: CDR1 MNHNY, CDR2 SVGAGI (reference sequence). V was clipped by 6 bases and J by 1 base, with 8 bases between them. This CDR3 is built from 13 residues. The CDR3 sequence is CASRGLGTDTQYF. The CDR3 bases are TGTGCCAGCAGGGGCTTGGGCACAGATACGCAGTATTTT.

The V call is TRBV11-2, the J call TRBJ1-2; possibly TRBD1 for D (6 bases). Germline V gene data show CDR1 as SGHAT and CDR2 as FQNNGV. Trimming took off 5 bases at V and 6 bases at J, with 19 bases between the two ends. This CDR3 contains 15 residues. The CDR3 here is CASSRGLRDTHGYTF. The CDR3 DNA is TGTGCCAGCAGCCGAGGCCTACGGGACACCCATGGCTACACCTTC.

The chain has TRBV5-1 and TRBJ2-2, with 8 bases that match TRBD1. This CDR3 comprises 16 residues. The V gene end was trimmed by 2 bases and the J gene end by 1 base; junction bases not matched to a gene: 4. Looked up from germline, CDR1 is SGHRS and CDR2 is YFSETQ. As DNA, the CDR3 is TGCGCCAGCAGCTTCACCGGGACAGGGAACACCGGGGAGCTGTTTTTT. Protein product: CASSFTGTGNTGELFF. The variable domain in full, completed from reference TRBV5-1 and TRBJ2-2, reads KAGVTQTPRYLIKTRGQQVTLSCSPISGHRSVSWYQQTPGQGLQFLFEYFSETQRNKGNFPGRFSGRQFSNSRSEMNVSTLELGDSALYLCASSFTGTGNTGELFFGEGSRLTVL.

This clone was seen a few times. The chain is built from TRBV3-1 (or the pseudogene TRBV3-2) and TRBJ2-3; maybe TRBD2 (6 bases). Trimming removed 4 bases from V and 5 bases from J, with 16 bases in between. This CDR3 has 15 amino acids. Germline CDR1 LGHDT, CDR2 YNNKEL (reference sequence). The CDR3 DNA is TGTGCCAGCAGCCTGGGAGGAGGGACCTTAGATACGCAGTATTTT. Its translation: CASSLGGGTLDTQYF.

The table lists this clone with a few counts. This chain's CDR3 is CASSPEGGGDQPQHF. CDR3 coding DNA: TGTGCCAGCTCACCAGAAGGAGGGGGCGACCAGCCCCAGCATTTT. The chain joins TRBV18 to TRBJ1-5; TRBD1 matches at 7 bases. The CDR3 has 15 amino acids. Unmatched junction bases numbered 8, after V lost 2 bases and J lost 7 bases. Per germline, CDR1 KGHSH and CDR2 LQKENI. The full variable domain, its missing parts supplied by reference TRBV18 and TRBJ1-5, is NAGVMQNPRHLVRRRGQEARLRCSPMKGHSHVYWYRQLPEEGLKFMVYLQKENIIDESGMPKERFSAEFPKEGPSILRIQQVVRGDSAAYFCASSPEGGGDQPQHFGDGTRLSIL.

This clone has only a few counts. The chain employs TRBV7-8 and TRBJ1-3; 8 nucleotides agree with TRBD1. In germline, CDR1 is SGHVS, CDR2 FQNEAQ. The CDR3 is made up of 15 amino acids. Trimming at V came to 3 bases and at J to 2 bases, leaving 3 bases not matched to a gene. DNA for the CDR3: TGTGCCAGCAGCTTCGACAGGGGCACTGGAAACACCATATATTTT. This encodes CASSFDRGTGNTIYF. The full variable domain, rest sourced from reference TRBV7-8 and TRBJ1-3, is GAGVSQSPRYKVAKRGQDVALRCDPISGHVSLFWYQQALGQGPEFLTYFQNEAQLDKSGLPSDRFFAERPEGSVSTLKIQRTQQEDSAVYLCASSFDRGTGNTIYFGEGSWLTVV.

The genes are TRBV25-1 and TRBJ2-3; tentatively, D is TRBD2 (5 bases). The V end was cut by 3 bases, the J end by 1 base, with 11 bases between. In germline, CDR1 is MGHDK, CDR2 SYGVNS. CDR3 size: 15 residues. The CDR3 region has the DNA TGTGCCAGCAGTGACAACGGGGATGGCACAGATACGCAGTATTTT. Encoded protein: CASSDNGDGTDTQYF.

The chain recombines TRBV24-1 with TRBJ2-1, with D possibly TRBD1 on 6 matching bases. CDR1 KGHDR and CDR2 SFDVKD come from the germline V gene. The CDR3 extends over 12 amino acids. The V gene lost 10 bases and the J gene lost 9 bases, with 15 bases spanning the gap. The CDR3 sequence is CATKTGNGEQFF. DNA of the CDR3: TGTGCCACAAAAACAGGGAATGGTGAGCAGTTCTTC.

The chain links TRBV2 to TRBJ1-2; 9 nucleotides align to TRBD1. The J segment lost 4 bases and the V segment lost 7 bases, leaving 4 bases of the junction unmatched. The CDR3 covers 13 residues. Looked up from germline, CDR1 is SNHLY and CDR2 is FYNNEI. CDR3 loop: CASTDRGAYGYTF. In DNA, the CDR3 is TGTGCCAGCACGGACAGGGGAGCCTATGGCTACACCTTC. The full variable domain, in which reference TRBV2 and TRBJ1-2 provide the parts outside the CDR3, is EPEVTQTPSHQVTQMGQEVILRCVPISNHLYFYWYRQILGQKVEFLVSFYNNEISEKSEIFDDQFSVERPDGSNFTLKIRSTKLEDSAMYFCASTDRGAYGYTFGSGTRLTVV.

The CDR3 DNA reads TGTGCCAGCAGCCCCTTTAGGGACAGGGGTGAAGACAATGAGCAGTTCTTC. Protein sequence: CASSPFRDRGEDNEQFF. The V gene is TRBV4-2, the J gene TRBJ2-1; 10 bases are shared with TRBD1. This CDR3 has 17 amino acids. V gave up 4 bases and J gave up 5 bases; unmatched junction bases: 11. Per the germline V gene, CDR1 is LGHNA and CDR2 is YNFKEQ.

The genes are TRBV7-2 and TRBJ2-5; TRBD1 agrees at 8 bases. V was clipped by 2 bases and J by 5 bases; unmatched bases: 10. The CDR3 totals 16 residues. Germline CDR1 SGHTA, CDR2 FQGNSA. CDR3 DNA sequence: TGTGCCAGCAGCTTACATCTCAGGGGGCAGTGGGAGACCCAGTACTTC. It codes for CASSLHLRGQWETQYF.

This clone was seen ten or more times. The chain is built from TRBV7-3 and TRBJ2-5; D possibly corresponds to TRBD1 (6 bases). This CDR3 region has 15 residues. Trimming shortened V by 5 bases and J by 4 bases, and 17 bases separated the two germline ends. Germline lookup yields CDR1 SGHTA and CDR2 FQGTGA. In DNA, the CDR3 is TGTGCCAGCAGCCGAGGGTTGGGGGCGGGAGAGACCCAGTACTTC. Amino acid sequence: CASSRGLGAGETQYF.

The CDR3 region has the DNA TGCGCCAGCAGTGATCGGTTTCGTCTAGCGGGCTCGAGCACAGATACGCAGTATTTT. It yields the protein CASSDRFRLAGSSTDTQYF. This chain uses TRBV10-2 with TRBJ2-3; 8 bases are a match to TRBD2. CDR3 length: 19 amino acids. V lost 3 bases, J lost 0 bases, and 14 bases stayed unmatched. Germline assignment: CDR1 WSHSY and CDR2 SAAADI.